This T cell receptor beta chain was recorded in a study of T cells in Graves' hyperthyroidism and ophthalmopathy. This clonotype has a count of ten or more. This CDR3 comprises 14 residues. V was pared by 6 bases and J by 4 bases, with 8 bases of the junction left unmatched. Amplified TCR beta CDR3 regions derived from RNA transcripts. During a first-round RT-PCR of the TCR CDR3, the HTBI primer set was used. TCRdb passed the multiplex PCR reads through MiXCR, listing each CDR3 protein once. The sample lists fewer than 650,000 distinct CDR3 sequences, approximately 14% occurring once. The sequence was obtained from a woman aged 40 to 50 with Graves' hyperthyroidism. The chain joins TRBV12-3 or TRBV12-4 to TRBJ2-5, with TRBD2 matching over 7 bases. Sequenced: blood. The CDR3 is CASSPPGGGETQYF. CDR3 DNA: TGTGCCAGCAGCCCACCGGGAGGAGGAGAGACCCAGTACTTC.